Below, 10 T cell receptor beta chains from the same sample are listed, as sequenced in a study of blood T cells in healthy people across ages (dated by TCRdb to the mid-2010s). Libraries came from 5' RACE. Sequencing was performed on an Illumina HiSeq 2500. A second roughly 6 to 12 cycle PCR used a sample-barcoded 5' primer and a J-beta primer mix. TCRdb reran the public reads through fastp at Q25 and MiXCR, keeping productive beta chains. CDR3 protein sequences are deduplicated, and each keeps its most common genes and DNA. In this sample the table shows 950,000 to 1,200,000 distinct CDR3 sequences, under 40% of which occur a single time. The biggest ten clones account for approximately 14% of the sample. Material for sequencing was blood. The receptors here all came from a man younger than 35 in good health.

The chain uses TRBV4-2 and TRBJ1-2; 8 bases fit TRBD1. The trim removed 9 bases at V and 4 bases at J, leaving 13 bases unmatched. From germline, CDR1 is LGHNA and CDR2 YNFKEQ. The CDR3 extends over 15 amino acids. For the CDR3, the DNA is TGTGCCAGTTCCCAGAAGACAGGGGTGGCCTATGGCTACACCTTC. This gives the protein CASSQKTGVAYGYTF.

Worth noting for this clonotype: This clone may be a read error of a much larger clone one base away. The rearrangement links TRBV20-1 to TRBJ1-5, with 7 bases that match TRBD1. Germline values: CDR1 DFQATT, CDR2 SNEGSKA (reference sequence). The CDR3 is 16 amino acids. CDR3 coding DNA: TGCAGTGCTAGAGAAGCCGGGACAGAGTTTTATCAGCCCCGGCATTTT. It yields the protein CSAREAGTEFYQPRHF.

This clonotype was counted a few times. The chain combines TRBV6-6 with TRBJ2-5, with D possibly TRBD2 on 5 matching bases. Deletions cut 2 bases from V and 1 base from J, with 14 bases between. The CDR3 runs to 16 residues. From germline, CDR1 is MNHNY and CDR2 SVGAGI (reference sequence). The CDR3: CASSYPRVGIQETQYF. In nucleotides, the CDR3 is TGTGCCAGCAGTTACCCGAGGGTAGGAATCCAAGAGACCCAGTACTTC.

In this sample, this clonotype turned up many times. The junction shows a germline mismatch at one end, possibly a read error. The chain carries TRBV5-1 and TRBJ1-1, with unresolved D. Germline lookup yields CDR1 SGHRS and CDR2 YFSETQ. This CDR3 contains 12 residues. The CDR3 DNA reads TGTGCCAGCAGTTCAGGGAACACTGAAGCTTTCTTT. It codes for CASSSGNTEAFF.

This clonotype was seen more than once but under ten times. This sequence joins TRBV6-2 or TRBV6-3 and TRBJ1-5; D uncertain. CDR3 length: 12 amino acids. Germline V gives CDR1 MNHEY, CDR2 SVGEGT. V lost 8 bases to trimming and J lost 0 bases, with 5 bases between them. The chain's CDR3 is CASGYSNQPQHF. The CDR3 DNA is TGTGCCAGCGGCTATAGCAATCAGCCCCAGCATTTT.

The chain recombines TRBV28 with TRBJ2-3, with TRBD2 identical over 8 bases. Germline trimming cut 5 bases from V and 2 bases from J; bases unmatched to any gene: 6. The CDR3 consists of 15 residues. The germline gives CDR1 MDHEN, CDR2 SYDVKM. The CDR3 loop reads CASSPGLAPTDTQYF. CDR3 bases: TGTGCCAGCAGTCCCGGACTAGCACCCACAGATACGCAGTATTTT.

This clonotype is a singleton in its sample. The chain has TRBV7-8 and TRBJ1-1, with unresolved D. Trimming shortened V by 5 bases and J by 7 bases, and 14 bases separated the two germline ends. This CDR3 is built from 13 residues. Germline assignment: CDR1 SGHVS and CDR2 FQNEAQ. In DNA form, the CDR3 reads TGTGCCAGCAGCCCCCGTGAGTTAGGTGAAGCTTTCTTT. Residues: CASSPRELGEAFF.

The genes are TRBV4-2 and TRBJ1-5, with 8 bases lining up with TRBD1. V trimming: 6 bases; J trimming: 6 bases; junction bases outside the gene matches: 19. This CDR3 contains 18 residues. Germline V CDR1 and CDR2: LGHNA, YNFKEQ. The CDR3 here is CASSNRIPGGAKIQPQHF. CDR3 coding DNA: TGTGCCAGCAGTAACCGGATCCCAGGGGGCGCGAAAATTCAGCCCCAGCATTTT.

This sequence joins TRBV7-2 and TRBJ2-3; TRBD1 is a possible D gene (5 bases). The CDR3 length is 17 residues. Trimming cost V 5 bases and J 3 bases, with 21 bases left between them. Germline CDR1 and CDR2: SGHTA and FQGNSA. CDR3 coding DNA: TGTGCCAGCAGCGCCCAAGTCGGGCTGGGGCTGACAGATACGCAGTATTTT. This encodes CASSAQVGLGLTDTQYF.

The chain employs TRBV20-1 and TRBJ2-2; 9 nucleotides align to TRBD1. CDR1 is DFQATT and CDR2 is SNEGSKA in the germline V gene (reference sequence). V lost 6 bases to trimming and J lost 3 bases; unmatched junction nucleotides: 5. This CDR3 has 14 amino acids. The CDR3 nucleotides are TGCAGTGCCCCGGACAGGGGCGACACCGGGGAGCTGTTTTTT. Residues: CSAPDRGDTGELFF.